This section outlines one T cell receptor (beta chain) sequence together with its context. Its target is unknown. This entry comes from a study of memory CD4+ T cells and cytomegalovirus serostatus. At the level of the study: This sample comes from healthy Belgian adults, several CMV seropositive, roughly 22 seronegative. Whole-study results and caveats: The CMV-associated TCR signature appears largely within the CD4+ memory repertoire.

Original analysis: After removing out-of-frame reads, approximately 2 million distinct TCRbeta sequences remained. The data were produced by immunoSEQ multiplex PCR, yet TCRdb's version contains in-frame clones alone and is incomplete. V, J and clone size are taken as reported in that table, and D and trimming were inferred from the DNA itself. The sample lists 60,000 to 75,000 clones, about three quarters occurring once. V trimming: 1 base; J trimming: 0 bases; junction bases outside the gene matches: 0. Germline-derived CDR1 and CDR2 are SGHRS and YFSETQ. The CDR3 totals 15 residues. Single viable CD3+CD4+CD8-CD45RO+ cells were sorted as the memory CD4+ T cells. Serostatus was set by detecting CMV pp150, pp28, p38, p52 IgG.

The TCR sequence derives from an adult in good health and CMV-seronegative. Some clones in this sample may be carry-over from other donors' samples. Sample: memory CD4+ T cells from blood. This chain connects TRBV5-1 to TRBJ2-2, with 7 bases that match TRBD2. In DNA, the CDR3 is TGCGCCAGCAGCTTGCGGGGGGCGAACACCGGGGAGCTGTTTTTT. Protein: CASSLRGANTGELFF.